Sequencing of this TCR beta chain was carried out in a study of T cells in women clearing cervical HPV infection. Comments on this clone: One end of the junction fails to match germline, which may point to a read error. The observed sequence ends 3 residues before the CDR3 terminus, with the missing tail filled in from the germline J gene. Within the sample, other DNA sequences also encode this same CDR3.

The CDR3 extends over 15 amino acids. The germline V gene has CDR1 SEHNR and CDR2 FQNEAQ (reference sequence). Some clones are missing from TCRdb's copy, which holds only in-frame ones; the method was immunoSEQ multiplex PCR. The sample yields fewer than 35,000 clones, of which the top ten take up 3.1%. Sequencing was carried out using blood buffy coat. The chain uses TRBV7-9 and TRBJ1-3; D is perhaps TRBD1 (6 bases). This receptor was identified in a woman aged 18 to 75 with a cervical HPV16 infection that either progressed to CIN3+ or cleared (not recorded which). The CDR3 here is CARSSKTGPGNTIYF. The CDR3 bases that were read are TGTGCCAGATCCTCTAAGACAGGACCTGGAAACACG. Based on the CDR3 plus reference TRBV7-9 and TRBJ1-3, the full variable domain is DTGVSQNPRHKITKRGQNVTFRCDPISEHNRLYWYRQTLGQGPEFLTYFQNEAQLEKSRLLSDRFSAERPKGSFSTLEIQRTEQGDSAMYLCARSSKTGPGNTIYFGEGSWLTVV.